Below are 26 T cell receptor beta chains sequenced from a single sample in a study of blood T cell repertoires in COVID-19. The data were produced by immunoSEQ multiplex PCR, yet TCRdb's version contains in-frame clones alone and is incomplete. The repertoire holds fewer than 250,000 clones, with just over 85% as singletons. The sample consisted of peripheral blood. These TCRs come from a man between 50 and 59 years old with acute or convalescent COVID-19.

The rearrangement uses TRBV3-1 (or the pseudogene TRBV3-2) and TRBJ2-3; D is possibly TRBD1 (5 bases). The germline V gene has CDR1 LGHDT and CDR2 YNNKEL (reference sequence). The CDR3 totals 15 residues. The germline V and J ends were trimmed by 5 bases and 2 bases, with 14 bases remaining between them. The CDR3 sequence is CASSGKWGVTDTQYF. For the CDR3, the DNA is TGTGCCAGCAGCGGGAAGTGGGGCGTCACAGATACGCAGTATTTT.

The rearrangement joins TRBV3-1 (or the pseudogene TRBV3-2) to TRBJ1-1; D not certain. Germline loops: CDR1 LGHDT, CDR2 YNNKEL (reference sequence). Trimming removed 3 bases at V and 10 bases at J, with 15 bases between. The CDR3 length is 13 residues. The CDR3 loop is CASSQAFQRGAFF. The CDR3 region has the DNA TGTGCCAGCAGCCAGGCCTTCCAACGGGGAGCTTTCTTT.

This clone was seen a single time. Distinct nucleotide sequences in the sample also encode this CDR3. The V gene is TRBV11-2, the J gene TRBJ1-1; D is undetermined. Germline values: CDR1 SGHAT, CDR2 FQNNGV. The germline V and J ends were trimmed by 10 bases and 5 bases, with 17 bases remaining between them. This CDR3 has 13 residues. The CDR3 is CATRLSGNTEAFF. In DNA form, the CDR3 reads TGTGCCACCCGCCTATCGGGGAATACTGAAGCTTTCTTT.

The chain combines TRBV14 with TRBJ2-7; 7 bases match TRBD2. The CDR3 is made up of 15 amino acids. Losses at the gene ends were 6 bases for V and 2 bases for J; bases not matched to a gene: 10. Germline loops: CDR1 SGHDN, CDR2 FVKESK. CDR3 sequence reads: CASSQSVAGAYEQYF. As DNA, the CDR3 is TGTGCCAGCAGTCAGTCCGTGGCGGGGGCCTACGAGCAGTACTTC.

The V gene is TRBV28, the J gene TRBJ1-1; TRBD1 aligns across 8 bases. Germline V gene data show CDR1 as MDHEN and CDR2 as SYDVKM. V was pared by 2 bases and J by 5 bases, with 4 bases of the junction left unmatched. The CDR3 loop spans 14 amino acids. CDR3 in amino acids: CASSLQGAGTEAFF. For the CDR3, the DNA is TGTGCCAGCAGTTTACAGGGGGCCGGTACTGAAGCTTTCTTT.

For the CDR3, the DNA is TGCGCCAGCAGACCGGGACAGGGACAGGCTAACTATGGCTACACCTTC. It specifies CASRPGQGQANYGYTF. The chain carries TRBV4-1 and TRBJ1-2; TRBD1 matches 9 bases. From germline, CDR1 is MGHRA and CDR2 YSYEKL. The CDR3 length is 16 residues. Trimming removed 6 bases from V and 0 bases from J; junction bases left unmatched: 8.

J is TRBJ1-2 and V is TRBV4-1; perhaps TRBD1 as D (5 bases). From germline, CDR1 is MGHRA and CDR2 YSYEKL. The CDR3 length is 14 residues. V lost 1 base and J 3 bases, leaving 9 bases between the germline ends. CDR3 bases: TGCGCCAGCAGCCAAGGACAGCGATACTATGGCTACACCTTC. Protein: CASSQGQRYYGYTF.

This clone has more than one count but fewer than ten. The chain employs TRBV4-1 and TRBJ2-5, with 8 bases identical to TRBD2. Germline V CDR1 and CDR2: MGHRA, YSYEKL. J gave up 3 bases and V 0 bases, and 12 bases lay outside the gene matches. The CDR3 spans 18 residues. CDR3: CASSQEAAGGTWKETQYF. The CDR3 DNA reads as TGCGCCAGCAGCCAAGAGGCGGCGGGGGGTACCTGGAAAGAGACCCAGTACTTC.

The chain is built from TRBV27 and TRBJ2-4, with D possibly being TRBD1 (5 bases). There are 13 residues in the CDR3. The germline CDR1 and CDR2 sequences are MNHEY and SMNVEV (reference sequence). V gave up 5 bases and J gave up 4 bases, with 9 bases separating them. CDR3 DNA: TGTGCCAGCAGTATTCCAGGGAAAAACATTCAGTACTTC. This sequence encodes CASSIPGKNIQYF.

This clone was recorded once. V is TRBV7-9 and J is TRBJ1-5; no clear D. The CDR3 is 15 amino acids. Germline lookup yields CDR1 SEHNR and CDR2 FQNEAQ (reference sequence). V lost 2 bases to trimming and J lost 7 bases, with 15 bases between them. The CDR3 DNA sequence: TGTGCCAGCAGCTTAAGCGGGATAGGGCGCCAGCCCCAGCATTTT. Translated: CASSLSGIGRQPQHF. The variable domain in full, completed from reference TRBV7-9 and TRBJ1-5, reads DTGVSQNPRHKITKRGQNVTFRCDPISEHNRLYWYRQTLGQGPEFLTYFQNEAQLEKSRLLSDRFSAERPKGSFSTLEIQRTEQGDSAMYLCASSLSGIGRQPQHFGDGTRLSIL.

The V call is TRBV7-2, the J call TRBJ1-5, with D hard to call. Trimming left V 0 bases short and J 7 bases short, with 16 bases between. The CDR3 contains 16 residues. Germline CDR1 reads SGHTA; CDR2 reads FQGNSA. CDR3 region: CASSLAPPTGGQPQHF. DNA for the CDR3: TGTGCCAGCAGCTTAGCCCCCCCAACGGGAGGGCAGCCCCAGCATTTT.

The chain employs TRBV24-1 and TRBJ2-1; 9 bases fit TRBD1. With V trimmed by 2 bases and J by 2 bases, 9 bases remained unmatched. The CDR3 is made up of 18 amino acids. Germline CDR1 and CDR2: KGHDR and SFDVKD. The DNA for the CDR3 is TGTGCCACCAGTGATTCTCGGGACAGGGCTTACCCCTACAATGAGCAGTTCTTC. Translating gives CATSDSRDRAYPYNEQFF.

The chain links TRBV5-1 to TRBJ2-2; D gene ambiguous. Trimming took 2 bases from V and 1 from J, leaving 6 bases between them. This CDR3 has 14 residues. Germline-derived CDR1 and CDR2 are SGHRS and YFSETQ. CDR3 sequence reads: CASSFGQNTGELFF. The CDR3, as DNA: TGCGCCAGCAGCTTTGGCCAGAACACCGGGGAGCTGTTTTTT.

CDR3 sequence: CASSLDSSGGFNEQFF. The CDR3 DNA follows: TGTGCCAGCAGCTTAGATTCTAGCGGGGGATTCAATGAGCAGTTCTTC. The rearrangement uses TRBV7-6 and TRBJ2-1; 10 bases map to TRBD2. J gave up 6 bases and V 1 base, and 6 bases lay outside the gene matches. The CDR3 consists of 16 residues. In germline, CDR1 is SGHVS, CDR2 FNYEAQ.

This chain connects TRBV18 to TRBJ2-7; 7 bases align to TRBD2. CDR1 is KGHSH, CDR2 LQKENI, per germline. V shed 3 bases, J shed 0 bases, and the junction held 2 bases outside the gene matches. The CDR3 contains 14 residues. The CDR3 spells CASSPGLDSYEQYF. The CDR3, as DNA: TGTGCCAGCTCACCCGGACTAGACTCCTACGAGCAGTACTTC.

This clone has only one observation. The chain uses TRBV11-1 and TRBJ1-1, with 7 bases matching TRBD1. The CDR3 is made up of 14 amino acids. V shed 6 bases, J shed 9 bases, and the junction held 13 bases outside the gene matches. Germline CDR1 reads SGHAT; CDR2 reads FQDESV (reference sequence). CDR3 DNA sequence: TGTGCCAGCAGACGAAATAAGGGACAGACTAAAGCTTTCTTT. As protein: CASRRNKGQTKAFF.

The genes are TRBV4-1 and TRBJ1-5, with 7 bases lining up with TRBD1. Per the germline V gene, CDR1 is MGHRA and CDR2 is YSYEKL. V lost 2 bases to trimming and J lost 7 bases; unmatched junction nucleotides: 8. This CDR3 is built from 15 residues. The CDR3 nucleotides are TGCGCCAGCAGCCAAACGAACAGGGACAGACAGCCCCAGCATTTT. This encodes CASSQTNRDRQPQHF.

The chain joins TRBV6-5 to TRBJ2-7; the D is unclear. The CDR3 spans 15 residues. V gave up 0 bases and J gave up 0 bases, with 9 bases separating them. CDR1 MNHEY and CDR2 SVGAGI come from the germline V gene. DNA for the CDR3: TGTGCCAGCAGTTACTCAGCCCAAGACTCCTACGAGCAGTACTTC. As protein: CASSYSAQDSYEQYF.

The chain carries TRBV7-2 and TRBJ2-2; 11 bases agree with TRBD2. The J segment lost 5 bases and the V segment lost 4 bases, leaving 6 bases of the junction unmatched. The CDR3 is 16 residues long. CDR1 is SGHTA and CDR2 is FQGNSA in the germline V gene. CDR3 protein: CASSYSGGAETGELFF. In nucleotides, the CDR3 is TGTGCCAGCAGCTATAGCGGGGGGGCTGAGACCGGGGAGCTGTTTTTT.

The gene calls are TRBV27 and TRBJ1-2; 8 bases are shared with TRBD1. V was clipped by 8 bases and J by 7 bases; unmatched bases: 12. Per germline, CDR1 MNHEY and CDR2 SMNVEV (reference sequence). CDR3 length equals 14 residues. CDR3 DNA: TGTGCCAGCGGCATTCCGGGACAGGTCTTTGGCTACACCTTC. It codes for CASGIPGQVFGYTF.

The chain uses TRBV6-1 and TRBJ2-3, with TRBD2 identical over 12 bases. Germline-derived CDR1 and CDR2 are MNHNS and SASEGT. The CDR3 runs 19 residues. J lost 0 bases, V lost 1 base, and 8 bases had no gene match. CDR3: CASSEVRLAGGTSTDTQYF. In DNA form, the CDR3 reads TGTGCCAGCAGTGAAGTGAGGCTAGCGGGGGGGACTAGCACAGATACGCAGTATTTT.

The chain links TRBV3-1 (or the pseudogene TRBV3-2) to TRBJ2-5, with D possibly matching TRBD2 (6 bases). V was trimmed by 1 base and J by 1 base, leaving 13 bases between them. Germline CDR1 and CDR2: LGHDT and YNNKEL (reference sequence). CDR3 length: 16 residues. For the CDR3, the DNA is TGTGCCAGCAGCCAAGGTGATCCGGGACTCCAAGAGACCCAGTACTTC. This sequence encodes CASSQGDPGLQETQYF.

The chain is built from TRBV7-2 and TRBJ2-7; perhaps TRBD1 as D (5 bases). Germline V gene sequence: CDR1 SGHTA, CDR2 FQGNSA. CDR3 length equals 16 residues. The V and J ends lost 1 base and 6 bases respectively, with 19 bases between them. CDR3 protein: CASSLDVQGSSLEQYF. The DNA for the CDR3 is TGTGCCAGCAGCTTAGATGTTCAGGGTTCTAGTCTCGAGCAGTACTTC.

The chain links TRBV21-1 to TRBJ1-5; TRBD1 is the table's D call, not checked against the DNA. TRBV21-1 is a known pseudogene. This CDR3 has 13 amino acids. CDR3: CASPQGHNQPQHF. The CDR3 coding sequence is TGTGCCAGCCCCCAGGGGCACAATCAGCCCCAGCATTTT.

The chain has TRBV12-3 or TRBV12-4 and TRBJ1-5, with D perhaps matching TRBD1 (6 bases). CDR3 length equals 13 residues. Trimming took off 6 bases at V and 6 bases at J, with 12 bases between the two ends. This chain's CDR3 is CASRPQGSQPQHF. Written as DNA, the CDR3 is TGTGCCAGCAGACCACAGGGAAGTCAGCCCCAGCATTTT.

This clone was observed once. The chain employs TRBV14 and TRBJ1-5; the D gene is possibly TRBD1 (5 bases). The CDR3 sequence is 18 residues long. The V gene lost 1 base and the J gene lost 3 bases, with 19 bases spanning the gap. CDR1 SGHDN and CDR2 FVKESK come from the germline V gene. This CDR3 reads CASSQVSTSRRANQPQHF. DNA for the CDR3: TGTGCCAGCAGCCAAGTAAGTACCTCCCGCAGGGCCAATCAGCCCCAGCATTTT. The full variable domain, completed using reference TRBV14 and TRBJ1-5, is EAGVTQFPSHSVIEKGQTVTLRCDPISGHDNLYWYRRVMGKEIKFLLHFVKESKQDESGMPNNRFLAERTGGTYSTLKVQPAELEDSGVYFCASSQVSTSRRANQPQHFGDGTRLSIL.